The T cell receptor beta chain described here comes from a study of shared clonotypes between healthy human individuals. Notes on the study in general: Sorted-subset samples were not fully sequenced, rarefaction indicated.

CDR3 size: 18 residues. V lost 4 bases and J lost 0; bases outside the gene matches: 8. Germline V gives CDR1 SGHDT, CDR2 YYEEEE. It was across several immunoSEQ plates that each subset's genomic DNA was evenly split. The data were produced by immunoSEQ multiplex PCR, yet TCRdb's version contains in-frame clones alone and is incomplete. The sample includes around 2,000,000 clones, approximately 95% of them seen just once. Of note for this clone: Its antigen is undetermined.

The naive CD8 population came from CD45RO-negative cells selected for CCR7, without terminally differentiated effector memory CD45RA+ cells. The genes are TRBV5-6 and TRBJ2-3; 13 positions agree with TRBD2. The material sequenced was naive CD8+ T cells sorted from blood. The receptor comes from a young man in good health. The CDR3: CASSPETSGGISTDTQYF. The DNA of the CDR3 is TGTGCCAGCAGCCCCGAGACTAGCGGGGGGATTAGCACAGATACGCAGTATTTT.